Included here is one T cell receptor (beta chain) sequence, with context. Antigen specificity is unknown. The sample is drawn from a study of shared clonotypes between healthy human individuals. Turning to the study itself: Donors had three CD4 naive, three CD4 memory, two CD8 naive and one CD8 memory plate apiece.

Using approximately 200 ng DNA, approximately 27,000 T cell genomes, the sorted-subset replicate PCRs were run. Sequencing used immunoSEQ multiplex PCR; TCRdb keeps in-frame clones, though not all of them. The sample lists some 2,500,000 clones; approximately 90% were seen once. Study-wide results and limits: Specimens sampled were limited to blood, with tissue repertoires likely differing. Clonotype sharing among donors was thought likely to change with sequencing depth.

The V gene's germline CDR1 is SGHRS and CDR2 YFSETQ. There are 13 residues in the CDR3. V was shortened by 3 bases and J by 5 bases, with 12 bases between the two germline ends. V usage is TRBV5-1 and J usage is TRBJ2-7; perhaps TRBD1 as D (6 bases). The sequence was obtained from a man younger than 35 in good health. Some clones in this sample may be carry-over from other donors' samples. The sample taken for sequencing was naive CD4+ T cells from PBMCs. Subset meaning: CD45RA+ positively selected. The CDR3 DNA sequence: TGCGCCAGCAGCTCCACAGGGTTCCACGAGCAGTACTTC. Encoded protein: CASSSTGFHEQYF.